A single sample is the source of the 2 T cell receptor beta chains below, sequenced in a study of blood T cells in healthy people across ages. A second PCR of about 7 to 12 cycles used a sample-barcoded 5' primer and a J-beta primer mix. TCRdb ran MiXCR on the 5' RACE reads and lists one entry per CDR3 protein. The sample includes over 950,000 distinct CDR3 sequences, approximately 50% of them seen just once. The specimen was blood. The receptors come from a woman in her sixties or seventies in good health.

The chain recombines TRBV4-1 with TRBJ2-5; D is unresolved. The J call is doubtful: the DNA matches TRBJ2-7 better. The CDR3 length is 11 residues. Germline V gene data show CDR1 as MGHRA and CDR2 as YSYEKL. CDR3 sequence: CASSRNGEQYF. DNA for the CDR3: TGCGCCAGCAGCCGAAATGGCGAGCAGTACTTC.

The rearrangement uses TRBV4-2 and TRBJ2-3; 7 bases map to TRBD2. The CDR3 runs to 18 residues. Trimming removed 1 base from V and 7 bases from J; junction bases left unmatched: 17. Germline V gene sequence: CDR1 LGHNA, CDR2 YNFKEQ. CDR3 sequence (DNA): TGTGCCAGCAGCCAAGCCGCGGGAGAGTCCCGAATGTACAATACGCAGTATTTT. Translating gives CASSQAAGESRMYNTQYF.